Sequencing of this T cell receptor beta chain was carried out in a study of post-analysis software for immune sequencing data. General observations from the study: Four or five TRBV segments, including TRBV5-6, TRBV5-1 and TRBV20-1, were more frequent in patients than controls.

TCR beta cDNA libraries included unique molecular identifiers. One entry per CDR3 protein, called by TCRdb with MiXCR from the PCR reads. The sample lists approximately 660,000 distinct CDR3 sequences, 59% occurring once. As concerns this clonotype: The target antigen is unknown.

Germline CDR1 and CDR2: MNHNS and SASEGT. The CDR3 sequence is 14 residues long. V shed 5 bases and J shed 2 bases, with 11 bases lying between them. V and J are TRBV6-1 and TRBJ2-3; D gene unclear. This receptor was obtained from a girl aged 2 to 10 with multiple sclerosis. Sequencing used blood. The CDR3 DNA is TGTGCCAGCAGTCGGGCGGCCTCCACAGATACGCAGTATTTT. Protein product: CASSRAASTDTQYF.